Shown below are 27 T cell receptor beta chains from a single sample sequenced in a study of tumor-infiltrating lymphocytes in primary liver carcinoma. Joint extraction of RNA and DNA used roughly 20-33 mg of bulk tissue that was unsorted. The investigators made TCR beta cDNA from about 500 ng total RNA, using a constant-region primer. What produced the TCR beta libraries was three nested multiplex PCR rounds using slightly modified ARM-PCR. A C-beta reverse primer was combined with TRBV1-TRBV30 forward primers in the first two PCR rounds, and each round had ten to eleven cycles. TCRdb reprocessed the multiplex PCR reads with MiXCR, giving one entry per CDR3 protein. Of about 75,000 distinct CDR3 sequences in the sample, 65% to 75% are singletons; the top ten hold approximately 26%. The source material was tumor-adjacent normal liver tissue. These receptors were taken from a man aged 35 to 55 with primary liver carcinoma and hepatitis B virus infection.

On this clonotype itself: Here the CDR3 omits its conserved ending phenylalanine or tryptophan, so a read error is the likely source. V is TRBV11-2 and J is TRBJ2-7; TRBD1 or TRBD2 may be the D gene (5 bases each). Germline lookup yields CDR1 SGHAT and CDR2 FQNNGV. The CDR3 has 13 residues. The CDR3 DNA reads as TGTACCAGCAGCTTCAGAGGGGCCAGCGAGCAGTACCTC. This codes for CTSSFRGASEQYL.

V is TRBV19 and J is TRBJ2-1; 8 bases map to TRBD2. Germline values: CDR1 LNHDA, CDR2 SQIVND (reference sequence). J was trimmed by 6 bases and V by 5 bases; bases with no gene match: 6. The CDR3 is 14 residues long. CDR3 in amino acids: CASSSISGANEQFF. In nucleotides, the CDR3 is TGTGCCAGTAGTTCCATTAGCGGGGCCAATGAGCAGTTCTTC. Full variable domain (remainder filled in from reference TRBV19 and TRBJ2-1): DGGITQSPKYLFRKEGQNVTLSCEQNLNHDAMYWYRQDPGQGLRLIYYSQIVNDFQKGDIAEGYSVSREKKESFPLTVTSAQKNPTAFYLCASSSISGANEQFFGPGTRLTVL.

V usage is TRBV11-2 and J usage is TRBJ2-5; D not resolved. CDR1 and CDR2 from the germline V gene are SGHAT and FQNNGV. CDR3 length: 15 residues. The DNA of the CDR3 is TGTGTCAGTCGCCCTAGAGGCGACACACAAGAGACCCAGTACTTC. Encoded protein: CVSRPRGDTQETQYF.

On this clonotype: At one end the junction does not follow the germline gene, possibly because of a read error. J is TRBJ2-5 and V is TRBV12-3 or TRBV12-4; D call uncertain. The CDR3 is made up of 13 amino acids. The CDR3 nucleotides read TGTGGCAGCAGTTGGGGTCAGGAAGGGACCCAGTACTTC. It translates to CGSSWGQEGTQYF.

As regards this clonotype: This may be a read error: a much more frequent sequence differs by one nucleotide. The V and J genes are TRBV7-9 and TRBJ2-1; 12 nucleotides match TRBD1. CDR1 and CDR2 (germline): SEHNR, FQNEAQ (reference sequence). CDR3 length: 18 amino acids. V dropped 5 bases and J dropped 8; count of bases not matched to a gene: 16. The CDR3 is CASSTVVTGQGAQDEQFF. The CDR3 DNA reads TGTGCCAGCAGCACAGTCGTGACGGGACAGGGGGCTCAGGATGAGCAGTTCTTC.

In the case of this clonotype: This may be a read error, as it is one base from a much larger clone. This chain joins TRBV30 and TRBJ2-3; D is perhaps TRBD2 (6 bases). Germline lookup yields CDR1 GTSNPN and CDR2 SVGIG (reference sequence). CDR3 length equals 15 residues. The V end lost 4 bases, the J end lost 2 bases, and 16 bases lay between the germline ends. CDR3 in DNA: TGTGCCTGGAATCCCCCTAGCGCCTACACAGATACGCAGTATTTT. Protein: CAWNPPSAYTDTQYF.

Comments on this clonotype: A much larger clone is a single base away; this may be a read error. The chain joins TRBV5-5 to TRBJ2-2; no definite D call. The CDR3 totals 14 residues. V dropped 4 bases and J dropped 4 bases, with 11 bases sitting between them. Germline lookup yields CDR1 SGHKS and CDR2 YYEKEE (reference sequence). CDR3 in DNA: TGTGCCAGCAGCATTTGGCTGGCCACCGGGGAGCTGTTTTTT. Its protein is CASSIWLATGELFF.

This clonotype was observed many times. This chain uses TRBV7-9 with TRBJ2-7; D unclear. This CDR3 is built from 13 residues. Per germline, CDR1 SEHNR and CDR2 FQNEAQ (reference sequence). Deletions cut 5 bases from V and 0 bases from J, with 8 bases between. In nucleotides, the CDR3 is TGTGCCAGCAGCCGCCCTCCCTCCTACGAGCAGTACTTC. This gives the protein CASSRPPSYEQYF.

V and J are TRBV12-3 or TRBV12-4 and TRBJ2-3; no reliable D call. The CDR3 has 11 amino acids. Trimming shortened V by 4 bases and J by 11 bases, and 10 bases separated the two germline ends. CDR3 sequence: CASSSLAEQYF. CDR3 bases: TGTGCCAGCAGTTCCCTGGCTGAGCAGTATTTT.

For this clonotype: The missing conserved phenylalanine or tryptophan at the end of this CDR3 makes a read error likely. The V gene is TRBV11-2, the J gene TRBJ2-7; D may be TRBD2 (6 bases). CDR1 is SGHAT and CDR2 is FQNNGV in the germline V gene. Trimming left V 2 bases short and J 5 bases short, with 16 bases between. CDR3 size: 15 residues. CDR3: CASSLTFMGGDEQYL. The CDR3 DNA reads TGTGCCAGCAGCTTAACTTTCATGGGGGGAGACGAGCAGTACCTC.

The J gene is TRBJ2-7, the V gene TRBV11-3; 7 positions agree with TRBD1. J lost 1 base, V lost 10 bases, and 10 bases had no gene match. Per the germline V gene, CDR1 is SGHNT and CDR2 is YENEEA. This CDR3 comprises 14 residues. CDR3 protein: CAIRQGVTSYEQYF. The CDR3 region has the DNA TGTGCCATTCGGCAGGGGGTGACTTCCTACGAGCAGTACTTC.

The table lists this clonotype with many counts. The chain carries TRBV6-4 and TRBJ2-6, with D hard to call. The CDR3 covers 15 residues. Trimming removed 3 bases from V and 1 base from J, with 7 bases in between. The germline V gene has CDR1 MRHNA and CDR2 SNTAGT. The CDR3 coding sequence is TGTGCCAGCAGTGAGAGCTTATCTGGGGCCAACGTCCTGACTTTC. Translated: CASSESLSGANVLTF.

The rearrangement uses TRBV11-2 and TRBJ2-2; 8 bases match TRBD2. V was pared by 9 bases and J by 3 bases, with 9 bases of the junction left unmatched. The length of the CDR3 is 15 residues. CDR1 and CDR2 from the germline V gene are SGHAT and FQNNGV. This chain's CDR3 is CASGPWTSHTGELFF. The CDR3 DNA sequence: TGTGCCAGTGGCCCCTGGACTAGCCACACCGGGGAGCTGTTTTTT.

This clonotype appeared a single time. The rearrangement links TRBV14 to TRBJ2-1; D is unresolved. Deletions cut 4 bases from V and 3 bases from J, with 13 bases between. Per germline, CDR1 SGHDN and CDR2 FVKESK. The CDR3 length is 15 residues. The CDR3 region has the DNA TGTGCCAGCAGCCCCGTGGTGGGGTTCTACAATGAGCAGTTCTTC. Its protein is CASSPVVGFYNEQFF.

With regard to this clonotype: Germline is not matched at one junction end, which may reflect a read error. The chain employs TRBV29-1 and TRBJ1-3, with 7 bases lining up with TRBD1. Germline V gene data show CDR1 as SQVTM and CDR2 as ANQGSEA. The CDR3 contains 14 residues. CDR3 sequence (DNA): TGCGGCGTGTTGACAGGGACGACCGGATACACCATATATTTT. It codes for CGVLTGTTGYTIYF. Full variable domain (outside the CDR3, taken from reference TRBV29-1 and TRBJ1-3): SAVISQKPSRDICQRGTSLTIQCQVDSQVTMMFWYRQQPGQSLTLIATANQGSEATYESGFVIDKFPISRPNLTFSTLTVSNMSPEDSSIYLCGVLTGTTGYTIYFGEGSWLTVV.

This clonotype was observed once. The conserved closing phenylalanine or tryptophan is absent in this CDR3, likely reflecting a read error. The rearrangement links TRBV10-3 to TRBJ2-1; D uncertain. The CDR3 runs 16 residues. Germline V gives CDR1 ENHRY, CDR2 SYGVKD. Here the CDR3 reads CVISVNRAEGYNEQFL. As DNA, the CDR3 is TGTGTCATCTCAGTGAATAGGGCAGAAGGATACAATGAGCAGTTCTTA.

With respect to this clonotype: Just one base apart from a much larger clone, this may be a read error. V gene TRBV5-1 combines with J gene TRBJ2-7; TRBD2 matches at 8 bases. The CDR3 loop spans 14 amino acids. Germline V gene lookup returns CDR1 SGHRS and CDR2 YFSETQ. Trimming at V came to 0 bases and at J to 6 bases, leaving 5 bases not matched to a gene. CDR3 sequence (DNA): TGCGCCAGCAGCTTGGTCGGCGGGAGGAGCGAGCAGTACTTC. Translating gives CASSLVGGRSEQYF. Full variable domain (remainder filled in from reference TRBV5-1 and TRBJ2-7): KAGVTQTPRYLIKTRGQQVTLSCSPISGHRSVSWYQQTPGQGLQFLFEYFSETQRNKGNFPGRFSGRQFSNSRSEMNVSTLELGDSALYLCASSLVGGRSEQYFGPGTRLTVT.

This clonotype came up many times. The V call is TRBV7-9, the J call TRBJ2-6; TRBD2 is a possible D gene (5 bases). The germline V gene has CDR1 SEHNR and CDR2 FQNEAQ (reference sequence). Trimming cost V 5 bases and J 0 bases, with 8 bases left between them. The length of the CDR3 is 15 residues. CDR3 sequence reads: CASSHGSSGANVLTF. In DNA, the CDR3 is TGTGCCAGCAGCCATGGGAGCTCTGGGGCCAACGTCCTGACTTTC. Supplemented by reference TRBV7-9 and TRBJ2-6, the full variable domain reads DTGVSQNPRHKITKRGQNVTFRCDPISEHNRLYWYRQTLGQGPEFLTYFQNEAQLEKSRLLSDRFSAERPKGSFSTLEIQRTEQGDSAMYLCASSHGSSGANVLTFGAGSRLTVL.

The chain couples TRBV12-5 to TRBJ1-2; D is unclear. Trimming left V 3 bases short and J 0 bases short, with 17 bases between. The germline V gene has CDR1 LGHNT and CDR2 FRNRAP. The CDR3 runs 17 residues. The CDR3 DNA is TGTGCTAGTGGTTTATTGGGCGGAAAGGAAGCTAACTATGGCTACACCTTC. This gives the protein CASGLLGGKEANYGYTF. Variable domain in full (rest from reference TRBV12-5 and TRBJ1-2): DARVTQTPRHKVTEMGQEVTMRCQPILGHNTVFWYRQTMMQGLELLAYFRNRAPLDDSGMPKDRFSAEMPDATLATLKIQPSEPRDSAVYFCASGLLGGKEANYGYTFGSGTRLTVV.

This clonotype was seen just once. The CDR3 end shows no conserved phenylalanine or tryptophan, and so a read error is likely. The V call is TRBV11-1, the J call TRBJ2-1; 9 positions match TRBD2. The CDR3 sequence is 18 residues long. In germline, CDR1 is SGHAT, CDR2 FQDESV (reference sequence). The CDR3 loop reads CASSLYRSAGGSYNEQFV. CDR3 nucleotide sequence: TGTGCCAGTAGCTTATACCGCTCCGCGGGAGGGTCCTACAATGAGCAGTTCGTC.

Many counts were recorded for this clonotype. This sequence joins TRBV5-4 and TRBJ1-2; D remains ambiguous. This CDR3 spans 13 amino acids. The germline V gene has CDR1 SGHNT and CDR2 YYREEE (reference sequence). V lost 0 bases and J lost 4, with 7 bases in between. The CDR3 DNA follows: TGTGCCAGCAGCTTGGGGGCCAGCTATGGCTACACCTTC. It codes for CASSLGASYGYTF.

Points on this clonotype: A junction end diverges from the germline sequence, so it may reflect a read error. This chain joins TRBV28 and TRBJ2-7; 9 bases fit TRBD2. From germline, CDR1 is MDHEN and CDR2 SYDVKM. The CDR3 runs to 19 residues. The CDR3 DNA reads as TGTGCCAGCAGTTTTTTCGGATTAGCGGGAGAGCGAATCTCCTACGAGCACTACTTC. This translates into CASSFFGLAGERISYEHYF.

This clonotype was observed many times. The CDR3 coding sequence is TGTGCCAGCACCCCCGACAGGGCCTACGAGCAGTACTTC. Residues: CASTPDRAYEQYF. The chain carries TRBV6-5 and TRBJ2-7; 7 nucleotides match TRBD1. V shed 7 bases and J 2 bases; nucleotides not matched to a gene: 5. Per the germline V gene, CDR1 is MNHEY and CDR2 is SVGAGI. CDR3 length: 13 amino acids.

Concerning this clonotype itself: A much larger clone differs from this one at a single base, so this may be a read error. The chain carries TRBV7-9 and TRBJ2-7; 7 bases are shared with TRBD1. The junction had 17 bases not matched to a gene; V was cut back by 4 bases and J by 2 bases. This CDR3 has 18 amino acids. Germline assignment: CDR1 SEHNR and CDR2 FQNEAQ (reference sequence). This CDR3 is CASSSPGQSTALPYEQYF. The CDR3 nucleotides are TGTGCCAGCAGCTCCCCGGGACAGTCCACAGCGCTCCCCTACGAGCAGTACTTC.

A remark on this clonotype: One end of the junction does not line up with germline, which may come from a read error. The CDR3 here is CASSLGVSGHNGQFF. As DNA, the CDR3 is TGTGCCAGCAGTTTAGGGGTTAGCGGGCATAATGGGCAGTTCTTC. The chain employs TRBV11-3 and TRBJ2-1; 7 bases agree with TRBD2. Germline V lookup: CDR1 SGHNT, CDR2 YENEEA. This CDR3 region has 15 residues.

A word on this clonotype: Without the conserved terminal phenylalanine or tryptophan, this CDR3 likely stems from a read error. This rearrangement joins TRBV6-2 or TRBV6-3 to TRBJ1-5, with no clear D. This CDR3 has 15 residues. Germline assignment: CDR1 MNHEY and CDR2 SVGEGT. In nucleotides, the CDR3 is TGTGCCAGTAGTTTTGACGGTTATAGCAATCAGCCCCAGCATTCT. Amino acids: CASSFDGYSNQPQHS.

This clonotype was observed once. Mismatch with germline at one junction end may stem from a read error. The rearrangement links TRBV11-2 to TRBJ2-4; D is uncertain. The germline V gene encodes CDR1 SGHAT and CDR2 FQNNGV. This CDR3 contains 18 residues. The CDR3 bases are TGTGCCAGCAGCCCAACTGGGTCTTCCATGGTGGCCAAGAACATTCAGTACTTC. Translating gives CASSPTGSSMVAKNIQYF.